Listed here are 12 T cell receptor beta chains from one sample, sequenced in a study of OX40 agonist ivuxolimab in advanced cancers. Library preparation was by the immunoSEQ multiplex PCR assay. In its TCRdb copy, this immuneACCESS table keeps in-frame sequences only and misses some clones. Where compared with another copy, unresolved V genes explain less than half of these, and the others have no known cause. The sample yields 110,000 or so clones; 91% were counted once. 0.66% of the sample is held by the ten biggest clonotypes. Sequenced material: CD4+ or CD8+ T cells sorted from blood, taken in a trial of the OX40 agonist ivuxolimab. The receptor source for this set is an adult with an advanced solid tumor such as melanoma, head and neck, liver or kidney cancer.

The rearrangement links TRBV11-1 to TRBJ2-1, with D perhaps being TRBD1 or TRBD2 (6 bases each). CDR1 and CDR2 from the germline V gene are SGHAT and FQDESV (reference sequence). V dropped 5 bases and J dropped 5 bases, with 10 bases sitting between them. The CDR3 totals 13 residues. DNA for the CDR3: TGTGCCAGCAGCGCGGGACACAACAATGAGCAGTTCTTC. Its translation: CASSAGHNNEQFF.

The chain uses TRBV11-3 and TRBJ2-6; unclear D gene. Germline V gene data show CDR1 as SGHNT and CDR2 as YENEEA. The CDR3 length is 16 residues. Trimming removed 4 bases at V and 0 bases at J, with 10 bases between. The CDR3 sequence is CASSSKETSGANVLTF. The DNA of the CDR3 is TGTGCCAGCAGCTCCAAAGAGACCTCTGGGGCCAACGTCCTGACTTTC.

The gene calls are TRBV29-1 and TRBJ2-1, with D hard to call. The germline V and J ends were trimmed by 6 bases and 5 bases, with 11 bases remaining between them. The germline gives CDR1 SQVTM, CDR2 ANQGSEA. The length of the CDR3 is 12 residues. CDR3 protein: CSVSSGDNEQFF. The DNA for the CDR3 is TGCAGCGTCTCCAGTGGGGACAATGAGCAGTTCTTC.

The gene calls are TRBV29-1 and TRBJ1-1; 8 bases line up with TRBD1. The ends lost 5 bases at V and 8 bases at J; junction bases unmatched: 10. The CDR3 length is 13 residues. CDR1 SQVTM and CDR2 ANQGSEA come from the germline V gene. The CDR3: CSVNLIRQGEAFF. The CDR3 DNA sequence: TGCAGCGTTAACCTAATACGACAGGGGGAAGCTTTCTTT.

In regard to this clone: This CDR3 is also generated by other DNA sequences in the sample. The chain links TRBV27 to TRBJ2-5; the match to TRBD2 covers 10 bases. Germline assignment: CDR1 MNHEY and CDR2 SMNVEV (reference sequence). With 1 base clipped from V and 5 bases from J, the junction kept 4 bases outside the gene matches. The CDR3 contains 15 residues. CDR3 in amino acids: CASSLLAGGQETQYF. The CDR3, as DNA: TGTGCCAGCAGTTTATTAGCGGGGGGTCAGGAGACCCAGTACTTC.

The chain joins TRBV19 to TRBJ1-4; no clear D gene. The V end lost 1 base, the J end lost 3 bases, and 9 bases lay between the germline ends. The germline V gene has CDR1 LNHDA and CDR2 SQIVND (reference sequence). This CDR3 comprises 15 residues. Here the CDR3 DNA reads TGTGCCAGTAGTATAGGGCGGGTGCCTAATGAAAAACTGTTTTTT. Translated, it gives CASSIGRVPNEKLFF.

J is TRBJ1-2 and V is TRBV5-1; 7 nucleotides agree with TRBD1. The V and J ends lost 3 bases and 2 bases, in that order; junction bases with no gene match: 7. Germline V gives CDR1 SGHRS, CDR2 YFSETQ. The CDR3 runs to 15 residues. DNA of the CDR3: TGCGCCAGCAGCTATGTGCCGGGACAGAACTATGGCTACACCTTC. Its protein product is CASSYVPGQNYGYTF.

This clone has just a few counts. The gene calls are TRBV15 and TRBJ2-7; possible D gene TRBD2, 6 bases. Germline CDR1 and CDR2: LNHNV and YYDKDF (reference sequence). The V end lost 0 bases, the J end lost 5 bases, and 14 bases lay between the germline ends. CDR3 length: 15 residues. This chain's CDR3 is CATSRDRGSWHEQYF. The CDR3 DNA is TGTGCCACCAGCAGAGATCGGGGGTCATGGCACGAGCAGTACTTC.

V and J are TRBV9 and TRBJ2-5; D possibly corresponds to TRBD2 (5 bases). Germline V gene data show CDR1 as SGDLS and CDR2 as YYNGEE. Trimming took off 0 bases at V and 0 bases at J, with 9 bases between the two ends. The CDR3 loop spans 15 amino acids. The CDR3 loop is CASSVGSGYQETQYF. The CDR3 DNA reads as TGTGCCAGCAGCGTAGGGTCGGGGTACCAAGAGACCCAGTACTTC.

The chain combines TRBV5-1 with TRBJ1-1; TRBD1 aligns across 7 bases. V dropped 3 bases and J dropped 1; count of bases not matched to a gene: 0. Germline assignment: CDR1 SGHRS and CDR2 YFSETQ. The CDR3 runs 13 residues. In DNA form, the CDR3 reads TGCGCCAGCAGCTGGGACAGGAACACTGAAGCTTTCTTT. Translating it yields CASSWDRNTEAFF.

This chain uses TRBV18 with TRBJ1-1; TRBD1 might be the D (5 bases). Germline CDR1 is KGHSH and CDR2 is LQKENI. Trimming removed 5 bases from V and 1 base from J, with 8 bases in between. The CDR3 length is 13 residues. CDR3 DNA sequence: TGTGCCAGCTCAGGCGACAGGAACACTGAAGCTTTCTTT. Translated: CASSGDRNTEAFF.

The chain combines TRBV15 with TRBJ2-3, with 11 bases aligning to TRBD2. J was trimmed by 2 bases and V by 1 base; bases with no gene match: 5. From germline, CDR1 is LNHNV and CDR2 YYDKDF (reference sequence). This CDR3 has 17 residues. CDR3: CATSRGWTSGYTDTQYF. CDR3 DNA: TGTGCCACCAGCAGAGGCTGGACTAGCGGGTACACAGATACGCAGTATTTT.